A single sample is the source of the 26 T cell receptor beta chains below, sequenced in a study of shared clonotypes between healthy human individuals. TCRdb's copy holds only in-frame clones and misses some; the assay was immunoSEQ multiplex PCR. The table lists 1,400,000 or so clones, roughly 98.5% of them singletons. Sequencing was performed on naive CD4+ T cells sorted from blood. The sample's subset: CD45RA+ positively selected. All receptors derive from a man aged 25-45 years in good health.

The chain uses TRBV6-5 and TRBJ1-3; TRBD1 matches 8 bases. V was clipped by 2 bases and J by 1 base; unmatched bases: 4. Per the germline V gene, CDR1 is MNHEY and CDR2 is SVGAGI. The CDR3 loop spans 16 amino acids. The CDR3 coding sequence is TGTGCCAGCAGTTACAATCAGGGGGCTTCTGGAAACACCATATATTTT. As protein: CASSYNQGASGNTIYF.

Here the CDR3 reads CASSTVSGSAYDNEQFF. CDR3 bases: TGCGCCAGCAGCACGGTTAGCGGGAGCGCTTATGACAATGAGCAGTTCTTC. V usage is TRBV5-1 and J usage is TRBJ2-1; 9 bases fit TRBD2. V lost 4 bases, J lost 5 bases, and 13 bases stayed unmatched. Germline V gene lookup returns CDR1 SGHRS and CDR2 YFSETQ. The CDR3 spans 17 residues.

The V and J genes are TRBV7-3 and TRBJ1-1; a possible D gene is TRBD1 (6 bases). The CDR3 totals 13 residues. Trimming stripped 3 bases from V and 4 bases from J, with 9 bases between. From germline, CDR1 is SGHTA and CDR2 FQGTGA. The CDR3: CASSLGQSTEAFF. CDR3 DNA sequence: TGTGCCAGCAGCTTGGGACAATCCACTGAAGCTTTCTTT.

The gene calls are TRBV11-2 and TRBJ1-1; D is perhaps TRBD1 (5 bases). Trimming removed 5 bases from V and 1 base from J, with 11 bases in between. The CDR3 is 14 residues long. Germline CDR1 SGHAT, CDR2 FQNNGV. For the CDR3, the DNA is TGTGCCAGCAGCCCGAGGGGTGAGAACACTGAAGCTTTCTTT. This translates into CASSPRGENTEAFF.

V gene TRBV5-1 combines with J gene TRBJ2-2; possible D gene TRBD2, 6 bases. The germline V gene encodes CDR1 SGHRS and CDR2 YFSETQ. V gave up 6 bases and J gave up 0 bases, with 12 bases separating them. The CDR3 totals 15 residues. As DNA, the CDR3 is TGCGCCAGCACCACGTCGGGGGCGAACACCGGGGAGCTGTTTTTT. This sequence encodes CASTTSGANTGELFF.

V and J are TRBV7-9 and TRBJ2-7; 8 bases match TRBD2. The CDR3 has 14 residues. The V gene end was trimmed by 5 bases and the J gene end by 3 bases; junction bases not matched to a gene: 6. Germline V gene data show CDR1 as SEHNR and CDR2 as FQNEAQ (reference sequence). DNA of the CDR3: TGTGCCAGCAGCCCTCGAGGGACTAGCTACGAGCAGTACTTC. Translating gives CASSPRGTSYEQYF.

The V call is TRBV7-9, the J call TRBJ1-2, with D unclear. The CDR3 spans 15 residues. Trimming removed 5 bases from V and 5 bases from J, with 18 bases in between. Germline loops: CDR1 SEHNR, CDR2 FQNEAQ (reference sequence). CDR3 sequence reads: CASSPYKTGGYGYTF. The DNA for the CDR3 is TGTGCCAGCAGCCCTTACAAGACGGGCGGATATGGCTACACCTTC.

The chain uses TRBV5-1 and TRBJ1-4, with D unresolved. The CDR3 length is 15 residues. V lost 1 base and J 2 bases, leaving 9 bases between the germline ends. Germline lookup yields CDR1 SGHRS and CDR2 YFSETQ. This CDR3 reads CASSLSPRTNEKLFF. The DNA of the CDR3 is TGCGCCAGCAGCTTGTCCCCTCGGACTAATGAAAAACTGTTTTTT.

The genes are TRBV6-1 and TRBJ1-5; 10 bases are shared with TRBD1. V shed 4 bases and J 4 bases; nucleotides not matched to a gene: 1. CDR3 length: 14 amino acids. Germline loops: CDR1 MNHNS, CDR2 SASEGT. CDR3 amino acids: CASSGTGGNQPQHF. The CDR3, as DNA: TGTGCCAGCAGTGGGACAGGGGGTAATCAGCCCCAGCATTTT.

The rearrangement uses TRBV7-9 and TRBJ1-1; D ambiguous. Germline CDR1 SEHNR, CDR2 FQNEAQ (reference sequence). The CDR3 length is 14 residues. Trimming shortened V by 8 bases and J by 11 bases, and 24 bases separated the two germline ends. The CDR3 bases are TGTGCCAGCCTAGCGAGTTCTCCCCTTACGACGGCTTTCTTT. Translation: CASLASSPLTTAFF.

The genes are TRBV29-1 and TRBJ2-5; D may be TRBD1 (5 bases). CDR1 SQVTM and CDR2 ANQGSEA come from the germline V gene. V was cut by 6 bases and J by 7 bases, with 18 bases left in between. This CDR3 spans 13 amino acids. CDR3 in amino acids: CSVSAPLTGTQYF. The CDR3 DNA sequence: TGCAGCGTATCGGCACCCTTAACAGGGACCCAGTACTTC.

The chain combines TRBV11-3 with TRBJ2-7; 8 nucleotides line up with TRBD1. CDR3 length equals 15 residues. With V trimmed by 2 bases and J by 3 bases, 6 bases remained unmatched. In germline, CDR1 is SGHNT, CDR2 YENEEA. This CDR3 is CASSLSSGQGYEQYF. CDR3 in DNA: TGTGCCAGCAGCTTAAGCTCCGGACAGGGCTACGAGCAGTACTTC.

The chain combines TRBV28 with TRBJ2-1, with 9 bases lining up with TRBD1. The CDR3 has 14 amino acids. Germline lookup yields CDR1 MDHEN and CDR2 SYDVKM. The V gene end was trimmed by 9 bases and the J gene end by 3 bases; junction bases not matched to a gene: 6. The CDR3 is CASHTGGGYNEQFF. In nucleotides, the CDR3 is TGTGCCAGTCACACAGGGGGCGGCTACAATGAGCAGTTCTTC.

The CDR3 is CASSQFFPDRNTEAFF. In nucleotides, the CDR3 is TGCGCCAGCAGCCAATTCTTTCCCGACAGGAACACTGAAGCTTTCTTT. V is TRBV5-1 and J is TRBJ1-1; a weak D match, TRBD1 (5 bases). Trimming left V 4 bases short and J 1 base short, with 17 bases between. This CDR3 spans 16 amino acids. CDR1 is SGHRS and CDR2 is YFSETQ in the germline V gene.

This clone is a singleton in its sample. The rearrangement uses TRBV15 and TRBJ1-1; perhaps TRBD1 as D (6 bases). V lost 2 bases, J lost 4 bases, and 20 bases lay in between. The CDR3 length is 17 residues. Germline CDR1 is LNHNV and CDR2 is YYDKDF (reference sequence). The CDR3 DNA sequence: TGTGCCACCAGCAGATCCAAAACGTGGGGGGCTGGCACTGAAGCTTTCTTT. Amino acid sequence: CATSRSKTWGAGTEAFF.

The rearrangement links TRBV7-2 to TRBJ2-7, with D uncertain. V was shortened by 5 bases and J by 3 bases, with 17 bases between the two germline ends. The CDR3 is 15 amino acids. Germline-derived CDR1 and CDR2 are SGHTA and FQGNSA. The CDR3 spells CASSARHPVGYEQYF. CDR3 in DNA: TGTGCCAGCAGCGCCCGACACCCCGTTGGCTACGAGCAGTACTTC.

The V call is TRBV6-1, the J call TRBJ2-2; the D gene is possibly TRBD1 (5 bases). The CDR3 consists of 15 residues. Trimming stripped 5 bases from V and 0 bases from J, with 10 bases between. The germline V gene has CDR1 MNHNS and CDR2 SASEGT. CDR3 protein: CASSSTDSNTGELFF. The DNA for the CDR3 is TGTGCCAGCAGTTCGACAGACTCGAACACCGGGGAGCTGTTTTTT.

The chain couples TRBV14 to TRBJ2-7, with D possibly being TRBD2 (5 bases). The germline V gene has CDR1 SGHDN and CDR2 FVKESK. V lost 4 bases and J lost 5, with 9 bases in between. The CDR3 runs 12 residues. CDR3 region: CASSPGVDEQYF. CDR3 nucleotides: TGTGCCAGCAGCCCCGGGGTGGACGAGCAGTACTTC.

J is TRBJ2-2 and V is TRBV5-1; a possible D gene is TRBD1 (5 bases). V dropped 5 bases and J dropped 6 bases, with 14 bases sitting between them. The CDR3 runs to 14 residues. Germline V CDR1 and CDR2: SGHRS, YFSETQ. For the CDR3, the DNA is TGCGCCAGCAGTACCTTCCTAGGGGCCGGGGAGCTGTTTTTT. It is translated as CASSTFLGAGELFF.

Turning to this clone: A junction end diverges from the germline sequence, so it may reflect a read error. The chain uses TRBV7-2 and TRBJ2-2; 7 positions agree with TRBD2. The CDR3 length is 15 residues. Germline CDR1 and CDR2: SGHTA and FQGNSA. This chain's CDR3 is CASRLALALTGELFF. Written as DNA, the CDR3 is TGTGCCAGCAGATTAGCACTAGCGTTGACCGGGGAGCTGTTTTTT.

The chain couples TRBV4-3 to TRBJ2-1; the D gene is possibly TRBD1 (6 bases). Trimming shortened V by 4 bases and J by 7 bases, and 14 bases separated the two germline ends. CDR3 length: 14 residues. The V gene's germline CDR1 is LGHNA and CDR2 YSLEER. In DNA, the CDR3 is TGCGCCAGCAGCCGACTGGGGGCCATGAATGAGCAGTTCTTC. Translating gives CASSRLGAMNEQFF.

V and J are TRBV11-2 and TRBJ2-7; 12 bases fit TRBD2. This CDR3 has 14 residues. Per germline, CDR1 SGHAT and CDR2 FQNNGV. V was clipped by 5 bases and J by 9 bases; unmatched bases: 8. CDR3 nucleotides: TGTGCCAGCAGCACACTAGCGGGAGGCGGGGGGCAGTACTTC. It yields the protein CASSTLAGGGGQYF.

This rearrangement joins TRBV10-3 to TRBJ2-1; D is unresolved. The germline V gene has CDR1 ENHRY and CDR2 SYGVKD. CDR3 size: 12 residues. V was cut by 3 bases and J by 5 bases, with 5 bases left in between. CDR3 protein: CAISDFDNEQFF. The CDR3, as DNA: TGTGCCATCAGTGATTTCGACAATGAGCAGTTCTTC.

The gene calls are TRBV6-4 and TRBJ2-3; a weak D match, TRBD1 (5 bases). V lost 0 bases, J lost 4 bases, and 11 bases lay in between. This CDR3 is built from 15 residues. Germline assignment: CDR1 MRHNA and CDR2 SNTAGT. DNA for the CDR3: TGTGCCAGCAGTGACTCGAATAGGGGTGCAGATACGCAGTATTTT. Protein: CASSDSNRGADTQYF.

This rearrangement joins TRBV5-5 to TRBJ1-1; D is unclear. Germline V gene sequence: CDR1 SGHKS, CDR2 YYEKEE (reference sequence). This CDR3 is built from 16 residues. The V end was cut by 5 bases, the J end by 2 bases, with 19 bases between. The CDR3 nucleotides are TGTGCCAGCAGTCACTTCATGGGGTTCCCAAACACTGAAGCTTTCTTT. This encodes CASSHFMGFPNTEAFF.

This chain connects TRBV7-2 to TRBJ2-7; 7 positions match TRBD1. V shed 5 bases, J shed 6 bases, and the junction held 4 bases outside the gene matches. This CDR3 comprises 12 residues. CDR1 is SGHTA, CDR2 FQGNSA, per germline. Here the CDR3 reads CASSLDRAEQYF. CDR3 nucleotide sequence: TGTGCCAGCAGCCTCGACAGGGCCGAGCAGTACTTC.